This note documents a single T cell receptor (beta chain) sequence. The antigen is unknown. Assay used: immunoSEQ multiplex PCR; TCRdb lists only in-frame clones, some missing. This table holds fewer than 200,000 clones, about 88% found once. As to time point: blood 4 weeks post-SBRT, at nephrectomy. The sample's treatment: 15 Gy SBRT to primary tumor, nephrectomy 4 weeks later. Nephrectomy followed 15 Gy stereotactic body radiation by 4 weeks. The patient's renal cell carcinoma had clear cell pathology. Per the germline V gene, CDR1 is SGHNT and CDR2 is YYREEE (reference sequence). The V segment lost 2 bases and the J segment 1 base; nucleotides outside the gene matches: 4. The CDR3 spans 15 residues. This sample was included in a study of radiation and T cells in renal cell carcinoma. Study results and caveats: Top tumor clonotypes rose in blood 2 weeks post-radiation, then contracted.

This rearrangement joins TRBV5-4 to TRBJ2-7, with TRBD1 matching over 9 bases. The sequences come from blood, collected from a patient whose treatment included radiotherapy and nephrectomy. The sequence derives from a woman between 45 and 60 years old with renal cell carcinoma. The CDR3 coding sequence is TGTGCCAGCAGCTTTGCCGGGACAGGGTCCTACGAGCAGTACTTC. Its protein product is CASSFAGTGSYEQYF.